A selection of T cell receptor beta chains follows, all from one sample in a study of blood T cell repertoires in COVID-19. Assay: immunoSEQ multiplex PCR; the TCRdb copy retains only in-frame clones and omits some. The table has about 130,000 clones, roughly 86% seen once; the top ten hold over 10%. Sequences were obtained from peripheral blood. The receptors here all came from a woman in her 70s with COVID-19, enrolled during active disease. The CDR3 runs from the conserved cysteine through the conserved F or W. D genes are given only for firm matches. Expanded clones are given a class, and other clones once, few, many or no size at all.

14,TRBV9,TRBJ1-5,NA,NA,TGTGCCAGCAGCGTCGACAGTACCAATCAGCCCCAGCATTTT,CASSVDSTNQPQHF
16,TRBV19,TRBJ2-1,TRBD2,NA,TGTGCCAGTAGTGTCCGCGGGGGATCGTCCTACAATGAGCAGTTCTTC,CASSVRGGSSYNEQFF
14,TRBV7-2,TRBJ1-4,NA,NA,TGTGCCAGCAGTTGGGACATTATTAATGAAAAACTGTTTTTT,CASSWDIINEKLFF
12,TRBV11-2,TRBJ2-7,TRBD1,once,TGTGCCAGCAGCGGGGACAGCGGCGAGCAGTACTTC,CASSGDSGEQYF
13,TRBV4-1,TRBJ1-4,NA,NA,TGCGCCAGCAGCCAAGACGGTAATGAAAAACTGTTTTTT,CASSQDGNEKLFF
14,TRBV28,TRBJ1-6,TRBD1,NA,TGTGCCAGCACCAGAGGGGACAGGGGGCTTTCCCTCCACTTT,CASTRGDRGLSLHF
13,TRBV18,TRBJ1-1,NA,NA,TGTGCCAGCTTACAGGGTTTAGGCACTGAAGCTTTCTTT,CASLQGLGTEAFF
16,TRBV6-1,TRBJ2-1,TRBD1,NA,TGTGCCAGCAGTGAAGTTCAGGGGGCAGGCTACAATGAGCAGTTCTTC,CASSEVQGAGYNEQFF
14,TRBV4-2,TRBJ2-5,NA,NA,TGTGCCAGCAGCCTACTTGTACCCCAAGAGACCCAGTACTTC,CASSLLVPQETQYF
16,TRBV14,TRBJ2-3,TRBD2,NA,TGTGCCAGCAGCCATGGACTAGCGGGGGGAGTGGATACGCAGTATTTT,CASSHGLAGGVDTQYF
13,TRBV11-2,TRBJ1-6,NA,NA,TGTGCCAGCAGCCGAGTCGCGGATTCACCCCTCCACTTT,CASSRVADSPLHF
15,TRBV28,TRBJ2-1,NA,NA,TGTGCCAGCAGTTTAGTGCAGGGAGGCTACAATGAGCAGTTCTTC,CASSLVQGGYNEQFF
15,TRBV7-3,TRBJ2-1,TRBD2,once,TGTGCCAGCAGCTTCGGGACCTCGGGAGGCAATGAGCAGTTCTTC,CASSFGTSGGNEQFF
14,TRBV5-1,TRBJ1-2,NA,NA,TGCGCCAGCAGCTTGGATTCAGGGAAAAGGCGCTACACCTTC,CASSLDSGKRRYTF
14,TRBV4-1,TRBJ2-1,TRBD1,NA,TGCGCCAGCAGCCAAGGGGGACAGGGGAATGAGCAGTTCTTC,CASSQGGQGNEQFF
13,TRBV18,TRBJ2-2,TRBD1,NA,TGTGCCAGCTCGGACACAGGGGCCGGGGAGCTGTTTTTT,CASSDTGAGELFF
13,TRBV7-9,TRBJ2-3,NA,NA,TGTGCCAGCAGCTTGGGCCCTTTGGGTACGCAGTATTTT,CASSLGPLGTQYF
14,TRBV15,TRBJ1-1,TRBD1,NA,TGTGCCACCAGCAGGGACAGGGCTAACACTGAAGCTTTCTTT,CATSRDRANTEAFF
14,TRBV7-9,TRBJ1-1,NA,NA,TGTGCCAGCAGTCCCAGGAACTTGAACACTGAAGCTTTCTTT,CASSPRNLNTEAFF
17,TRBV5-4,TRBJ1-1,TRBD1,NA,TGTGCCAGCAGCCGCGGACAGGGCCCGTACGGGAACACTGAAGCTTTCTTT,CASSRGQGPYGNTEAFF
15,TRBV19,TRBJ2-3,TRBD2,few,TGTGCCAGTAGGGTGACTAGCGGGGACACAGATACGCAGTATTTT,CASRVTSGDTDTQYF
12,TRBV5-5,TRBJ2-5,NA,NA,TGTGCCAGCAGCTTCAGAGGGGAGACCCAGTACTTC,CASSFRGETQYF
15,TRBV5-1,TRBJ1-1,NA,NA,TGCGCCAGCAGCTTGGCCCACCGGGGGAACACTGAAGCTTTCTTT,CASSLAHRGNTEAFF
16,TRBV2,TRBJ2-4,NA,NA,TGTGCCAGCAGTGCCATTACCCCTAGCGTGGGCGGCATTCAGTACTTC,CASSAITPSVGGIQYF
11,TRBV2,TRBJ2-7,NA,NA,TGTGCCAGCAACGGGTTCGGCGAGCAGTACTTC,CASNGFGEQYF
10,TRBV24-1,TRBJ2-2,NA,NA,TGTGCCACCCCTAAGGGGGAGCTGTTTTTT,CATPKGELFF
16,TRBV7-6,TRBJ2-5,NA,NA,TGTGCCAGCAGCTTATTAGGCGGCGAGGGTGGGGAGACCCAGTACTTC,CASSLLGGEGGETQYF
14,TRBV11-1,TRBJ2-7,NA,NA,TGTGCCAGCAGCTTAGAGACAGTATCCTACGAGCAGTACTTC,CASSLETVSYEQYF
12,TRBV28,TRBJ2-7,NA,NA,TGTGCCAGCAGTTTAAGGGGGTTCAAGCAGTACTTC,CASSLRGFKQYF
16,TRBV3-1/TRBV3-2,TRBJ2-6,NA,NA,TGTGCCAGCAGCCAAGGTCGGTTATCTGGGGCCAACGTCCTGACTTTC,CASSQGRLSGANVLTF
11,TRBV5-1,TRBJ1-4,NA,NA,TGCGCCTTTGGACAGAAGGAAAAACTGTTTTTT,CAFGQKEKLFF
15,TRBV6-5,TRBJ1-4,TRBD1,NA,TGTGCCAGCAGTTACTCGCACAGGGGAAAGGGGAAACTGTTTTTT,CASSYSHRGKGKLFF
15,TRBV28,TRBJ2-7,NA,NA,TGTGCCAGCAGTTTAGCGTCGGTTGTCTCCTACGAGCAGTACTTC,CASSLASVVSYEQYF
14,TRBV29-1,TRBJ2-7,TRBD2,NA,TGCAGCGTTACCAGCGGGGGGGCGGTTTACGAGCAGTACTTC,CSVTSGGAVYEQYF
13,TRBV6-5,TRBJ1-1,TRBD1,NA,TGTGCCAGCAGCAGGACAGGTGGCGCGGGGGCTTTCTTT,CASSRTGGAGAFF
14,TRBV5-1,TRBJ2-1,NA,NA,TGCGCCAGCAGCTTGGTGGCAGTGTACAATGAGCAGTTCTTC,CASSLVAVYNEQFF
14,TRBV21-1,TRBJ1-2,NA,NA,TGTGCCAGCATCTCGGGACAGGGTTGCTATGGCTACACCTTC,CASISGQGCYGYTF
13,TRBV18,TRBJ2-1,NA,NA,TGTGCCAGCTCACCACTCTCTTCCAATGAGCAGTTCTTC,CASSPLSSNEQFF
13,TRBV28,TRBJ2-5,TRBD1,NA,TGTGCCAGCAGGACGACAGGGATAGAGACCCAGTACTTC,CASRTTGIETQYF
16,TRBV7-8,TRBJ2-7,TRBD1,NA,TGTGCCAGCAGCTTAAGATCGCGACAGGGGTCTCGGGAGCAGTACTTC,CASSLRSRQGSREQYF
16,TRBV9,TRBJ2-2,TRBD1,NA,TGTGCCAGCAGCCCCCGGACAGGGGCGAACACCGGGGAGCTGTTTTTT,CASSPRTGANTGELFF
15,TRBV27,TRBJ2-1,TRBD2,NA,TGTGCCAGCAGTTTATCAGCGGGGGGTCACAATGAGCAGTTCTTC,CASSLSAGGHNEQFF
12,TRBV5-6,TRBJ1-6,NA,NA,TGTGCCAGCAGCTCCGTTAATTCACCCCTCCACTTT,CASSSVNSPLHF